What follows are 20 T cell receptor beta chains derived from one specimen sequenced in a study of blood T cell repertoires in COVID-19 (dated by TCRdb to the early 2020s). Library construction relied on the immunoSEQ multiplex PCR assay. Sourced from immuneACCESS, this table was stored by TCRdb with only in-frame sequences that have V and J called. A share of the clones is absent; for the studies checked, an unresolved V gene accounts for under half, and the remainder has no known explanation. The sample table lists around 15,000 clones, approximately 91% of them with a count of one. The top ten constitute approximately 2.5% of the sample. Material for sequencing was peripheral blood. Every receptor here comes from a woman in her sixties or seventies in a cohort sampled during active or convalescent COVID-19.

This clone was detected only once. The rearrangement links TRBV10-1 to TRBJ2-3; 8 nucleotides agree with TRBD1. The CDR3 covers 13 residues. Germline V gives CDR1 WNHNN, CDR2 SYGVQD (reference sequence). Trimming at V came to 6 bases and at J to 4 bases, leaving 3 bases not matched to a gene. CDR3 in DNA: TGCGCCAGCAGGGCGACAGGGGCAGATACGCAGTATTTT. The encoded protein is CASRATGADTQYF.

This rearrangement joins TRBV19 to TRBJ1-2; 8 nucleotides match TRBD1. The CDR3 totals 14 residues. Trimming took 4 bases from V and 5 from J; bases not matched to a gene: 6. Germline V CDR1 and CDR2: LNHDA, SQIVND (reference sequence). As DNA, the CDR3 is TGTGCCAGTAGTACCGACAGGGGTAATTATGGCTACACCTTC. It specifies CASSTDRGNYGYTF.

V gene TRBV3-1 (or the pseudogene TRBV3-2) combines with J gene TRBJ2-7; 14 nucleotides match TRBD2. V lost 4 bases, J lost 6 bases, and 2 bases stayed unmatched. Germline CDR1 and CDR2: LGHDT and YNNKEL (reference sequence). There are 14 residues in the CDR3. CDR3 sequence (DNA): TGTGCCAGCAGCCCGGGACTAGCGGGGGCCGAGCAGTACTTC. Its protein product is CASSPGLAGAEQYF.

The chain has TRBV7-3 and TRBJ2-7; the D is unclear. The CDR3 has 14 residues. V was shortened by 0 bases and J by 2 bases, with 8 bases between the two germline ends. The germline CDR1 and CDR2 sequences are SGHTA and FQGTGA. CDR3 DNA: TGTGCCAGCAGCTTAACGCCTAACCCCTACGAGCAGTACTTC. It is translated as CASSLTPNPYEQYF.

The rearrangement joins TRBV3-1 (or the pseudogene TRBV3-2) to TRBJ2-1; 7 nucleotides match TRBD1. From germline, CDR1 is LGHDT and CDR2 YNNKEL (reference sequence). The length of the CDR3 is 14 residues. The V gene end was trimmed by 5 bases and the J gene end by 7 bases; junction bases not matched to a gene: 8. The CDR3 coding sequence is TGTGCCAGCAGCTTCAGGGGGACGAGGAATGAGCAGTTCTTC. Translated: CASSFRGTRNEQFF.

The chain is built from TRBV18 and TRBJ2-4; TRBD1 matches 8 bases. The CDR3 covers 15 residues. Losses at the gene ends were 0 bases for V and 10 bases for J; bases not matched to a gene: 8. Looked up from germline, CDR1 is KGHSH and CDR2 is LQKENI. CDR3 sequence: CASSPPTGQGGIQYF. The CDR3 bases are TGTGCCAGCTCACCACCGACCGGACAGGGTGGGATTCAGTACTTC.

The chain combines TRBV1 with TRBJ2-3; the D call of TRBD1 is as the table states it, not checked on the DNA. TRBV1 is recorded as a pseudogene. The CDR3 totals 17 residues. The CDR3 reads CTSSHIPGQGTTDTQYF. The CDR3 DNA sequence: TGCACCAGCAGCCATATCCCGGGACAGGGGACCACAGATACGCAGTATTTT.

The rearrangement joins TRBV19 to TRBJ1-5; the D is unclear. V dropped 5 bases and J dropped 3 bases, with 8 bases sitting between them. The germline V gene encodes CDR1 LNHDA and CDR2 SQIVND (reference sequence). CDR3 size: 13 residues. CDR3 sequence: CASSAGNNQPQHF. CDR3 bases: TGTGCCAGTAGTGCAGGAAACAATCAGCCCCAGCATTTT.

The rearrangement links TRBV7-9 to TRBJ2-3, with TRBD2 identical over 9 bases. V was clipped by 1 base and J by 4 bases; unmatched bases: 6. Germline assignment: CDR1 SEHNR and CDR2 FQNEAQ (reference sequence). There are 16 residues in the CDR3. Here the CDR3 reads CASSLGGGGASDTQYF. CDR3 DNA: TGTGCCAGCAGCTTAGGAGGCGGGGGGGCGTCAGATACGCAGTATTTT.

The table lists this clone with a few counts. This sequence joins TRBV4-1 and TRBJ1-6, with 9 bases lining up with TRBD1. The J segment lost 9 bases and the V segment lost 0 bases, leaving 3 bases of the junction unmatched. The CDR3 has 15 amino acids. CDR1 is MGHRA and CDR2 is YSYEKL in the germline V gene. CDR3 coding DNA: TGCGCCAGCAGCCAAGAGGACAGGGGATTTTCACCCCTCCACTTT. This translates into CASSQEDRGFSPLHF.

The chain is built from TRBV30 and TRBJ2-7, with D possibly TRBD1 on 5 matching bases. The CDR3 has 13 amino acids. Germline-derived CDR1 and CDR2 are GTSNPN and SVGIG (reference sequence). V was cut by 0 bases and J by 1 base, with 7 bases left in between. CDR3 sequence: CAWSVGVSYEQYF. The CDR3 nucleotides read TGTGCCTGGAGTGTAGGGGTATCCTACGAGCAGTACTTC.

This clone was picked up a small number of times. The chain's CDR3 is CASGRRASGELFF. The DNA for the CDR3 is TGTGCCAGTGGGCGCAGGGCTTCCGGGGAGCTGTTTTTT. The genes are TRBV5-6 and TRBJ2-2; maybe TRBD1 (5 bases). The CDR3 extends over 13 amino acids. CDR1 SGHDT and CDR2 YYEEEE come from the germline V gene. Deletions cut 8 bases from V and 6 bases from J, with 14 bases between.

The CDR3 here is CASSRKTGANTGELFF. The CDR3 coding sequence is TGTGCCAGTAGTCGAAAAACGGGGGCGAACACCGGGGAGCTGTTTTTT. The V call is TRBV19, the J call TRBJ2-2; perhaps TRBD2 as D (6 bases). Germline CDR1 reads LNHDA; CDR2 reads SQIVND (reference sequence). This CDR3 region has 16 residues. V was pared by 5 bases and J by 0 bases, with 13 bases between.

V usage is TRBV19 and J usage is TRBJ2-5, with a possible D match to TRBD1 (5 bases). The V end lost 5 bases, the J end lost 4 bases, and 17 bases lay between the germline ends. CDR3 size: 15 residues. Germline V CDR1 and CDR2: LNHDA, SQIVND (reference sequence). CDR3 in DNA: TGTGCCAGTAGTCGGTCAGGACAAGCCCGAGAGACCCAGTACTTC. As protein: CASSRSGQARETQYF.

Remarks on this clone: The identical CDR3 is also encoded by other nucleotide sequences in the sample. This chain connects TRBV6-2 or TRBV6-3 to TRBJ2-7, with TRBD1 identical over 9 bases. Germline lookup yields CDR1 MNHEY and CDR2 SVGEGT. The CDR3 loop spans 14 amino acids. Germline trimming cut 0 bases from V and 6 bases from J; bases unmatched to any gene: 3. CDR3 in amino acids: CASSYSGTGLEQYF. DNA for the CDR3: TGTGCCAGCAGTTACTCTGGGACAGGGCTCGAGCAGTACTTC.

The rearrangement joins TRBV7-2 to TRBJ2-7; D is possibly TRBD2 (6 bases). Between the trimmed V and J ends, which lost 1 base and 0 bases, there was a span of 16 bases. Germline V gene data show CDR1 as SGHTA and CDR2 as FQGNSA. The CDR3 covers 17 residues. The CDR3 region has the DNA TGTGCCAGCAGCTTAGTGGAGGCGGGACTCCTCTCCTACGAGCAGTACTTC. It translates to CASSLVEAGLLSYEQYF. The entire variable domain, with the rest obtained from reference TRBV7-2 and TRBJ2-7, is as follows: GAGVSQSPSNKVTEKGKDVELRCDPISGHTALYWYRQSLGQGLEFLIYFQGNSAPDKSGLPSDRFSAERTGGSVSTLTIQRTQQEDSAVYLCASSLVEAGLLSYEQYFGPGTRLTVT.

CDR3 amino acids: CASSIEWAVTGELFF. In nucleotides, the CDR3 is TGTGCCAGTAGTATAGAATGGGCAGTCACCGGGGAGCTGTTTTTT. This chain connects TRBV19 to TRBJ2-2; no clear D gene. The CDR3 consists of 15 residues. Trimming left V 0 bases short and J 4 bases short, with 9 bases between. Germline CDR1 LNHDA, CDR2 SQIVND (reference sequence). Using reference TRBV19 and TRBJ2-2 for the parts outside the CDR3, the full variable domain is DGGITQSPKYLFRKEGQNVTLSCEQNLNHDAMYWYRQDPGQGLRLIYYSQIVNDFQKGDIAEGYSVSREKKESFPLTVTSAQKNPTAFYLCASSIEWAVTGELFFGEGSRLTVL.

The chain carries TRBV19 and TRBJ1-2, with 7 nucleotides matching TRBD1. Germline assignment: CDR1 LNHDA and CDR2 SQIVND (reference sequence). The CDR3 is made up of 13 amino acids. V shed 6 bases, J shed 1 base, and the junction held 2 bases outside the gene matches. The CDR3 nucleotides are TGTGCCAGTAGGGGACAGCTTAACTATGGCTACACCTTC. Protein: CASRGQLNYGYTF.

The gene calls are TRBV7-2 and TRBJ1-1; 7 bases are a match to TRBD1. The CDR3 contains 14 residues. The germline V gene has CDR1 SGHTA and CDR2 FQGNSA. V lost 7 bases, J lost 4 bases, and 9 bases stayed unmatched. The CDR3 nucleotides read TGTGCCAGCACCCAGGGGGTAGTATCCACTGAAGCTTTCTTT. It is translated as CASTQGVVSTEAFF.

This sequence joins TRBV19 and TRBJ2-5, with 7 nucleotides matching TRBD2. The J segment lost 5 bases and the V segment lost 6 bases, leaving 15 bases of the junction unmatched. Looked up from germline, CDR1 is LNHDA and CDR2 is SQIVND (reference sequence). The CDR3 has 16 residues. The CDR3 coding sequence is TGTGCCAGTAGCACTTCGGCCTGGGGGGGAAGGGAGACCCAGTACTTC. Protein sequence: CASSTSAWGGRETQYF.